A selection of T cell receptor beta chains follows, all from one sample in a study of T cells after yellow fever vaccination. TCRdb independently ran MiXCR on the 5' RACE reads; one entry per CDR3 protein. The sample lists approximately 300,000 distinct CDR3 sequences; about 10% were seen once. The starting material was CD4+ T cells sorted from PBMCs, obtained 45 days after the yellow fever booster vaccination. The receptors stem from a man aged 18 to 30 who received the YFV17D yellow fever vaccine. Both conserved end residues are part of each CDR3. The D gene is left open where the match is weak. Part of the rows lack a size; the others show once, few, many or a class for expanded clones.

V gene: TRBV6-2/TRBV6-3; D gene: TRBD1; J gene: TRBJ1-1; CDR3 length: 17; clone size: many; CDR3 protein: CASSWTGRILMNTEAFF; CDR3 DNA: TGTGCCAGCAGTTGGACAGGCCGCATACTCATGAACACTGAAGCTTTCTTT
V gene: TRBV4-3; D gene: -; J gene: TRBJ1-5; CDR3 length: 15; clone size: few; CDR3 protein: CASSQGRSSNQPQHF; CDR3 DNA: TGCGCCAGCAGCCAAGGCAGGTCTAGCAATCAGCCCCAGCATTTT
V gene: TRBV10-3; D gene: -; J gene: TRBJ2-3; CDR3 length: 13; clone size: -; CDR3 protein: CATRVTFTDTQYF; CDR3 DNA: TGTGCCACACGTGTCACGTTTACAGATACGCAGTATTTT
V gene: TRBV4-3; D gene: -; J gene: TRBJ2-2; CDR3 length: 14; clone size: -; CDR3 protein: CASSQDSGGGELFF; CDR3 DNA: TGCGCCAGCAGCCAAGATTCTGGGGGCGGGGAGCTGTTTTTT
V gene: TRBV20-1; D gene: -; J gene: TRBJ2-5; CDR3 length: 14; clone size: few; CDR3 protein: CSATGGLRQETQYF; CDR3 DNA: TGCAGTGCTACGGGGGGCCTGAGGCAAGAGACCCAGTACTTC
V gene: TRBV11-2; D gene: -; J gene: TRBJ1-2; CDR3 length: 14; clone size: -; CDR3 protein: CASRPSDTFYGYTF; CDR3 DNA: TGTGCCAGCAGGCCCTCGGACACTTTCTATGGCTACACCTTC
V gene: TRBV12-3/TRBV12-4; D gene: TRBD2; J gene: TRBJ2-1; CDR3 length: 15; clone size: -; CDR3 protein: CASSPRGVMGNEQFF; CDR3 DNA: TGTGCCAGCAGTCCGCGGGGGGTTATGGGGAATGAGCAGTTCTTC
V gene: TRBV12-5; D gene: TRBD1; J gene: TRBJ2-3; CDR3 length: 17; clone size: many; CDR3 protein: CASGLFPTGIRTDTQYF; CDR3 DNA: TGTGCTAGTGGTTTGTTCCCGACAGGGATTCGCACAGATACGCAGTATTTT
V gene: TRBV6-2/TRBV6-3; D gene: -; J gene: TRBJ1-2; CDR3 length: 15; clone size: many; CDR3 protein: CASSYFKDGARGYTF; CDR3 DNA: TGTGCCAGCAGTTACTTTAAGGACGGAGCTCGGGGCTACACCTTC
V gene: TRBV7-3; D gene: -; J gene: TRBJ2-2; CDR3 length: 15; clone size: -; CDR3 protein: CASSVGGGPTGELFF; CDR3 DNA: TGTGCCAGCAGCGTCGGTGGGGGGCCCACCGGGGAGCTGTTTTTT
V gene: TRBV7-2; D gene: -; J gene: TRBJ2-3; CDR3 length: 14; clone size: many; CDR3 protein: CASSLLAGTDTQYF; CDR3 DNA: TGTGCCAGCAGCTTACTAGCCGGAACAGATACGCAGTATTTT
V gene: TRBV7-2; D gene: TRBD2; J gene: TRBJ2-1; CDR3 length: 15; clone size: -; CDR3 protein: CASSPGLAGGFEQFF; CDR3 DNA: TGTGCCAGCAGCCCGGGACTAGCGGGGGGATTTGAGCAGTTCTTC
V gene: TRBV14; D gene: TRBD2; J gene: TRBJ2-4; CDR3 length: 17; clone size: -; CDR3 protein: CASSQDPHTGGWNIQYF; CDR3 DNA: TGTGCCAGCAGCCAAGACCCCCACACGGGGGGGTGGAACATTCAGTACTTC
V gene: TRBV6-5; D gene: -; J gene: TRBJ1-3; CDR3 length: 13; clone size: many; CDR3 protein: CASSYSSGNTIYF; CDR3 DNA: TGTGCCAGCAGTTACAGTTCTGGAAACACCATATATTTT
V gene: TRBV5-1; D gene: -; J gene: TRBJ2-1; CDR3 length: 15; clone size: -; CDR3 protein: CASRPASSSYNEQFF; CDR3 DNA: TGCGCCAGCAGACCCGCCTCGAGCTCCTACAATGAGCAGTTCTTC
V gene: TRBV29-1; D gene: TRBD1; J gene: TRBJ2-5; CDR3 length: 15; clone size: -; CDR3 protein: CSGRDRGPRLETQYF; CDR3 DNA: TGCAGCGGGCGGGACAGGGGGCCTCGCCTAGAGACCCAGTACTTC
V gene: TRBV19; D gene: TRBD1; J gene: TRBJ2-3; CDR3 length: 15; clone size: many; CDR3 protein: CASSRRQGKTDTQYF; CDR3 DNA: TGTGCCAGTAGTAGGCGACAGGGAAAGACAGATACGCAGTATTTT
V gene: TRBV14; D gene: -; J gene: TRBJ1-1; CDR3 length: 13; clone size: -; CDR3 protein: CASSPIGDTEAFF; CDR3 DNA: TGTGCCAGCTCCCCGATTGGGGACACTGAAGCTTTCTTT
V gene: TRBV7-2; D gene: -; J gene: TRBJ2-3; CDR3 length: 13; clone size: few; CDR3 protein: CASSLFEADTQYF; CDR3 DNA: TGTGCCAGCAGCTTATTCGAGGCAGATACGCAGTATTTT
V gene: TRBV4-2; D gene: TRBD1; J gene: TRBJ1-6; CDR3 length: 16; clone size: few; CDR3 protein: CASSQVEGAGSSPLHF; CDR3 DNA: TGTGCCAGCAGCCAAGTGGAGGGGGCCGGATCCTCACCCCTCCACTTT
V gene: TRBV4-3; D gene: -; J gene: TRBJ2-3; CDR3 length: 13; clone size: many; CDR3 protein: CASSQAPGNTQYF; CDR3 DNA: TGCGCCAGCAGCCAAGCCCCAGGGAATACGCAGTATTTT
V gene: TRBV6-2/TRBV6-3; D gene: -; J gene: TRBJ1-3; CDR3 length: 15; clone size: -; CDR3 protein: CASNKPGTSGNTIYF; CDR3 DNA: TGTGCCAGCAACAAACCCGGGACCTCTGGAAACACCATATATTTT
V gene: TRBV7-3; D gene: TRBD1; J gene: TRBJ1-5; CDR3 length: 13; clone size: many; CDR3 protein: CASSQGAYQPQHF; CDR3 DNA: TGTGCCAGCAGCCAGGGGGCTTACCAGCCCCAGCATTTT
V gene: TRBV5-6; D gene: TRBD1; J gene: TRBJ2-1; CDR3 length: 16; clone size: -; CDR3 protein: CASSSVRDRGVNEQFF; CDR3 DNA: TGTGCCAGCAGCTCCGTCCGGGACAGGGGGGTAAATGAGCAGTTCTTC
V gene: TRBV3-1; D gene: -; J gene: TRBJ1-5; CDR3 length: 15; clone size: -; CDR3 protein: CASSQFGYSNQPQHF; CDR3 DNA: TGTGCCAGCAGCCAATTCGGCTATAGCAATCAGCCCCAGCATTTT
V gene: TRBV29-1; D gene: TRBD1; J gene: TRBJ2-2; CDR3 length: 15; clone size: few; CDR3 protein: CSVLTGTANTGELFF; CDR3 DNA: TGCAGCGTATTAACCGGGACAGCGAACACCGGGGAGCTGTTTTTT
V gene: TRBV20-1; D gene: -; J gene: TRBJ1-1; CDR3 length: 14; clone size: few; CDR3 protein: CSAKVGNMNTEAFF; CDR3 DNA: TGCAGTGCGAAGGTTGGGAACATGAACACTGAAGCTTTCTTT
V gene: TRBV6-2/TRBV6-3; D gene: -; J gene: TRBJ2-2; CDR3 length: 16; clone size: -; CDR3 protein: CASSYSRGYAAGELFF; CDR3 DNA: TGTGCCAGCAGTTACTCGAGAGGGTATGCGGCCGGGGAGCTGTTTTTT
V gene: TRBV4-2; D gene: -; J gene: TRBJ1-1; CDR3 length: 15; clone size: few; CDR3 protein: CASSQAGTVNTEAFF; CDR3 DNA: TGTGCCAGCAGCCAAGCCGGGACGGTGAACACTGAAGCTTTCTTT
V gene: TRBV6-5; D gene: -; J gene: TRBJ2-6; CDR3 length: 16; clone size: -; CDR3 protein: CASSLDTSSGANVLTF; CDR3 DNA: TGTGCCAGCAGCCTCGACACCAGCTCTGGGGCCAACGTCCTGACTTTC
V gene: TRBV5-6; D gene: TRBD2; J gene: TRBJ2-7; CDR3 length: 16; clone size: few; CDR3 protein: CASSLAVAGISYEQYF; CDR3 DNA: TGTGCCAGCAGCTTGGCAGTAGCGGGGATTTCCTACGAGCAGTACTTC
V gene: TRBV12-3/TRBV12-4; D gene: -; J gene: TRBJ2-2; CDR3 length: 14; clone size: -; CDR3 protein: CASSRQITTGELFF; CDR3 DNA: TGTGCCAGCAGCCGGCAAATTACAACCGGGGAGCTGTTTTTT
V gene: TRBV3-1; D gene: -; J gene: TRBJ1-1; CDR3 length: 15; clone size: -; CDR3 protein: CASSQDGGARTEAFF; CDR3 DNA: TGTGCCAGCAGCCAAGATGGGGGGGCCCGCACTGAAGCTTTCTTT
V gene: TRBV9; D gene: TRBD2; J gene: TRBJ2-1; CDR3 length: 15; clone size: -; CDR3 protein: CASSPTTSGNNEQFF; CDR3 DNA: TGTGCCAGCAGCCCAACGACTAGCGGAAACAATGAGCAGTTCTTC
V gene: TRBV7-9; D gene: -; J gene: TRBJ1-2; CDR3 length: 14; clone size: -; CDR3 protein: CASSPSTVHYGYTF; CDR3 DNA: TGTGCCAGCAGCCCCTCGACAGTACACTATGGCTACACCTTC
V gene: TRBV7-2; D gene: -; J gene: TRBJ1-3; CDR3 length: 17; clone size: many; CDR3 protein: CASSLDYGGRSGNTIYF; CDR3 DNA: TGTGCCAGCAGCTTAGATTACGGAGGGAGGTCTGGAAACACCATATATTTT
V gene: TRBV12-3/TRBV12-4; D gene: -; J gene: TRBJ2-4; CDR3 length: 14; clone size: many; CDR3 protein: CASTPDGLINIQYF; CDR3 DNA: TGTGCCAGCACTCCTGACGGACTAATAAACATTCAGTACTTC